Reported below is one T cell receptor beta chain. These data come from a study of T cell responses to AZD1222 COVID-19 vaccine. Clones were sequenced by immunoSEQ multiplex PCR, and TCRdb holds only the in-frame ones, with some missing. The profile shows around 100,000 clones, 90% of them singletons. V was clipped by 4 bases and J by 7 bases, with 7 bases between them. The V gene's germline CDR1 is LGHDT and CDR2 YNNKEL (reference sequence). This CDR3 is built from 12 residues. The clonotype originates from an adult in good health. The sample here was peripheral blood, taken on day 0 of AZD1222 vaccination. This chain connects TRBV3-1 (or the pseudogene TRBV3-2) to TRBJ2-2; D gene uncertain. CDR3 nucleotides: TGTGCCAGCAGCCCCGGTGGCGGGGAGCTGTTTTTT. It is translated as CASSPGGGELFF.